This is a list of T cell receptor beta chains from one sample in a study of human T cells and chemical hapten exposure. TCRdb re-analysed the RACE reads in MiXCR, keeping a single row per CDR3 protein. The top ten hold approximately 2.5% of the sample, which has about 380,000 distinct CDR3 sequences, roughly 4.8% seen once. The sequenced sample was whole blood, obtained in connection with sensitization to the hapten diphenylcyclopropenone (DPC). Receptor source: a woman aged 45-60 years with alopecia areata. Some clones in this sample may be carry-over from other donors' samples. CDR3s include the opening cysteine and the closing phenylalanine or tryptophan. The D gene is left open where the match is weak. Size is stated for part of the rows, as once, few or many counts, or as a class when the clone is expanded.

TRBD1	TRBV29-1	many	TRBJ2-7	CSVVRDSSYEQYF	TGCAGCGTTGTCCGGGACAGCTCCTACGAGCAGTACTTC
.	TRBV2	.	TRBJ2-4	CASTSENIQYF	TGTGCCAGCACCAGCGAAAACATTCAGTACTTC
.	TRBV20-1	few	TRBJ1-1	CSARYGNTEAFF	TGCAGTGCTAGGTACGGGAACACTGAAGCTTTCTTT
.	TRBV29-1	many	TRBJ2-7	CSMTVDYEQYF	TGCAGCATGACAGTGGACTACGAGCAGTACTTC
.	TRBV6-6	few	TRBJ1-5	CASSYSMTLDQPQHF	TGTGCCAGCAGTTACTCGATGACACTAGATCAGCCCCAGCATTTT
.	TRBV3-1	many	TRBJ2-3	CASSQAERDTQYF	TGTGCCAGCAGCCAAGCCGAGCGAGATACGCAGTATTTT
TRBD1	TRBV2	few	TRBJ1-1	CASSDQGAGVAFF	TGTGCCAGCAGCGATCAGGGGGCTGGTGTGGCTTTCTTT
TRBD2	TRBV7-2	many	TRBJ2-1	CASTLGLAGGRDEQFF	TGTGCCAGCACCCTCGGCCTAGCGGGAGGCCGTGATGAGCAGTTCTTC
.	TRBV7-6	few	TRBJ1-5	CASSYGPNQPQHF	TGTGCCAGCAGCTATGGTCCAAATCAGCCCCAGCATTTT
.	TRBV14	many	TRBJ1-2	CASSQVLGDYGYTF	TGTGCCAGCAGCCAAGTCCTGGGGGACTATGGCTACACCTTC
.	TRBV15	few	TRBJ1-2	CATSGGPVTDYGYTF	TGTGCCACCAGCGGCGGCCCTGTAACTGACTATGGCTACACCTTC
TRBD1	TRBV9	many	TRBJ2-7	CASSVGWTGGYEQYF	TGTGCCAGCAGCGTAGGGTGGACAGGGGGGTACGAGCAGTACTTC
.	TRBV5-1	few	TRBJ2-3	CASSLEQFTDTQYF	TGCGCCAGCAGCTTGGAGCAGTTCACAGATACGCAGTATTTT
.	TRBV20-1	many	TRBJ1-1	CSASKGSTEAFF	TGCAGTGCTAGTAAGGGGTCCACTGAAGCTTTCTTT
.	TRBV5-1	many	TRBJ2-7	CASSLVQGREQYF	TGCGCCAGCAGCTTGGTTCAGGGCCGCGAGCAGTACTTC